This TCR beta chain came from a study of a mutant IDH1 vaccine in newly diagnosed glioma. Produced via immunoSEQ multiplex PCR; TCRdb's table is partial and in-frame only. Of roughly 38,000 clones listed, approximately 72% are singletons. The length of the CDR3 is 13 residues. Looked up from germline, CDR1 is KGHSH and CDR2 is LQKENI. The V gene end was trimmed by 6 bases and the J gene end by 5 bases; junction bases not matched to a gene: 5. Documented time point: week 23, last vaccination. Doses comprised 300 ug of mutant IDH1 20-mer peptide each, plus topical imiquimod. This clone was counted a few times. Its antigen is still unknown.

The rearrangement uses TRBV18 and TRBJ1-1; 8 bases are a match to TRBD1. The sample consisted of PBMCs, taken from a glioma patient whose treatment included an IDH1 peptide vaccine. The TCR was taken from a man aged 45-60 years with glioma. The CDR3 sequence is CASSPDRGTEAFF. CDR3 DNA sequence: TGTGCCAGCTCCCCAGACAGGGGAACTGAAGCTTTCTTT.